This T cell receptor beta chain was identified during a study of blood T cell repertoires in COVID-19. Germline V lookup: CDR1 SEHNR, CDR2 FQNEAQ (reference sequence). The CDR3 consists of 14 residues. V was shortened by 4 bases and J by 6 bases, with 14 bases between the two germline ends. Assay: immunoSEQ multiplex PCR; the TCRdb copy retains only in-frame clones and omits some. The sample records approximately 450,000 clones, approximately 90% being singletons. The specimen sequenced was peripheral blood. The chain recombines TRBV7-9 with TRBJ2-3; TRBD2 is a possible D gene (5 bases). The sequence was collected from a woman in her 30s with acute or convalescent COVID-19. DNA of the CDR3: TGTGCCAGCAGCTCCTTCGGGATTTTCGATACGCAGTATTTT. Protein product: CASSSFGIFDTQYF.